This passage covers 7 T cell receptor beta chains from one sample sequenced in a study of T cell changes during pregnancy in multiple sclerosis. Profiling relied on immunoSEQ multiplex PCR, and the TCRdb table lists in-frame clones only, not all of them. This sample has about 100,000 clones, with just over 90% found just once. Sequencing was performed on peripheral blood, taken in the second trimester of pregnancy. These receptors originate from a female donor with multiple sclerosis, enrolled in a pregnancy study.

This chain connects TRBV5-4 to TRBJ2-1; 8 bases are shared with TRBD2. J gave up 5 bases and V 0 bases, and 4 bases lay outside the gene matches. The CDR3 has 15 amino acids. The germline V gene has CDR1 SGHNT and CDR2 YYREEE (reference sequence). The chain's CDR3 is CASSLGRGGHNEQFF. In DNA, the CDR3 is TGTGCCAGCAGCTTGGGACGGGGGGGCCACAATGAGCAGTTCTTC.

This clone has a single count. The chain employs TRBV7-2 and TRBJ1-2; 12 bases line up with TRBD1. The ends lost 1 base at V and 4 bases at J; junction bases unmatched: 4. The germline V gene has CDR1 SGHTA and CDR2 FQGNSA. The CDR3 totals 16 residues. CDR3: CASSLGGQGAAYGYTF. The CDR3, as DNA: TGTGCCAGCAGCTTAGGGGGACAGGGGGCTGCCTATGGCTACACCTTC.

The V and J genes are TRBV2 and TRBJ2-7; 7 bases line up with TRBD1. Germline V gene data show CDR1 as SNHLY and CDR2 as FYNNEI. Losses at the gene ends were 3 bases for V and 0 bases for J; bases not matched to a gene: 5. The CDR3 is 15 residues long. CDR3 DNA: TGTGCCAGCAGTGACCCGGGACAGTCCTCCTACGAGCAGTACTTC. It yields the protein CASSDPGQSSYEQYF.

The rearrangement uses TRBV6-1 and TRBJ2-5, with TRBD1 matching 9 bases. Germline CDR1 MNHNS, CDR2 SASEGT. Losses at the gene ends were 6 bases for V and 1 base for J; bases not matched to a gene: 6. The CDR3 totals 15 residues. CDR3 in amino acids: CASRLGTGPQETQYF. CDR3 bases: TGTGCCAGCAGACTTGGGACAGGGCCCCAAGAGACCCAGTACTTC.

J is TRBJ1-4 and V is TRBV5-6, with a tentative D call TRBD1 (5 bases). This CDR3 comprises 16 residues. Germline CDR1 is SGHDT and CDR2 is YYEEEE. Trimming pared 0 bases from V and 5 bases from J, leaving 14 bases between. The CDR3 is CASSLGGRPLNEKLFF. The CDR3 DNA sequence: TGTGCCAGCAGCTTGGGGGGCCGACCGCTCAATGAAAAACTGTTTTTT.

With regard to this clone: A read error may account for a junction end that differs from germline. The chain uses TRBV30 and TRBJ2-3; 7 nucleotides line up with TRBD1. The CDR3 loop spans 12 amino acids. Looked up from germline, CDR1 is GTSNPN and CDR2 is SVGIG (reference sequence). CDR3 in amino acids: CATGQFTDTQYF. The CDR3 DNA sequence: TGCGCGACGGGACAGTTCACAGATACGCAGTATTTT.

This clone was picked up one time. This chain uses TRBV2 with TRBJ2-1, with 11 bases that match TRBD2. The CDR3 loop spans 14 amino acids. Germline V gene lookup returns CDR1 SNHLY and CDR2 FYNNEI. V trimming: 6 bases; J trimming: 7 bases; junction bases outside the gene matches: 5. The CDR3 DNA is TGTGCCAGCAGGCCGGGACTAGCGGTAAATGAGCAGTTCTTC. Translated: CASRPGLAVNEQFF.